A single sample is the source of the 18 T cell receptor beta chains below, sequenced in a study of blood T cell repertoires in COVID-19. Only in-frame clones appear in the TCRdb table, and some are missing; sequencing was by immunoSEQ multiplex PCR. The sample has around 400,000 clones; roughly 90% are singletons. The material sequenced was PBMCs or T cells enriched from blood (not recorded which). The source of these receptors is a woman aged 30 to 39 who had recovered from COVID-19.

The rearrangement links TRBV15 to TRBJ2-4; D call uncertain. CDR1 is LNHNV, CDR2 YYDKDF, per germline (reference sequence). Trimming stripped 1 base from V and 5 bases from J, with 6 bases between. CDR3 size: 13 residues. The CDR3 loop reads CATSRGGENIQYF. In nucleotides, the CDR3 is TGTGCCACCAGCAGAGGCGGCGAAAACATTCAGTACTTC.

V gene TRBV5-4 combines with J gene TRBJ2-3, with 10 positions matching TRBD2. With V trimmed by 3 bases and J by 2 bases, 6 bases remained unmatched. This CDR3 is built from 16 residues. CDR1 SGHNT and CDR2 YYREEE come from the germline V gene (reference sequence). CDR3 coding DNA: TGTGCCAGCAGCTCGAAGCGGGGGGGCCCCACAGATACGCAGTATTTT. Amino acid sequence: CASSSKRGGPTDTQYF.

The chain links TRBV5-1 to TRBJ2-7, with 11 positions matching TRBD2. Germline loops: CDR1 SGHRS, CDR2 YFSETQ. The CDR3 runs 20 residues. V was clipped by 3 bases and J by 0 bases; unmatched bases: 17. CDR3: CASSSHGVLAGAKSSYEQYF. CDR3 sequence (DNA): TGCGCCAGCAGCTCCCACGGGGTACTAGCGGGAGCAAAGAGCTCCTACGAGCAGTACTTC.

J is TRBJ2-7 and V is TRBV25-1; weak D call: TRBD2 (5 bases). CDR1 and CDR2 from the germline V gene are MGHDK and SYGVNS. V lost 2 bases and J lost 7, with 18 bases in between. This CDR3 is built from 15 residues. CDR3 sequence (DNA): TGTGCCAGCAGTGAAAGAGCGGACTCCTATTTGGAGCAGTACTTC. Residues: CASSERADSYLEQYF.

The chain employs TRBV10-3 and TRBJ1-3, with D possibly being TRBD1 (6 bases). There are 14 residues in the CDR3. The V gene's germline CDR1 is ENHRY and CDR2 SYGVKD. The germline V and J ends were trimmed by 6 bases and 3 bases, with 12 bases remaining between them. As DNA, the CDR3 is TGTGCCATCAGCCCCGACAGGTTTGGAAACACCATATATTTT. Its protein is CAISPDRFGNTIYF.

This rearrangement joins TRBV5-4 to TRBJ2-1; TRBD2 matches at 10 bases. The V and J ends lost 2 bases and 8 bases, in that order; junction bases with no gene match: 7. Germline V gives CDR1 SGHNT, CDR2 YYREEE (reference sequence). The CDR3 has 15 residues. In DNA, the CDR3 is TGTGCCAGCAGCTTCGGAGCGGGAGGGCCGGATGAGCAGTTCTTC. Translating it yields CASSFGAGGPDEQFF.

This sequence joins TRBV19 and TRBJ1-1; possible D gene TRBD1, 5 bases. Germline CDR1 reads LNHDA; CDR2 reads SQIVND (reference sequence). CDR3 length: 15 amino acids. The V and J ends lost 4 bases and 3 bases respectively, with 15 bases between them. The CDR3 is CASSSRTPIHTEAFF. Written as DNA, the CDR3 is TGTGCCAGTAGTAGTAGGACACCAATTCACACTGAAGCTTTCTTT.

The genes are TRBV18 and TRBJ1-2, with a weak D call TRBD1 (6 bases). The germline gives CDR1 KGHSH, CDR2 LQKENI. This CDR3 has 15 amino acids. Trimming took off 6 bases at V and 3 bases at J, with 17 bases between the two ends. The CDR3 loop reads CASSQQGDSDYGYTF. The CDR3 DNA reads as TGTGCCAGCTCTCAACAGGGTGATAGCGACTATGGCTACACCTTC. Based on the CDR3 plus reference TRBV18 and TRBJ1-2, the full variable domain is NAGVMQNPRHLVRRRGQEARLRCSPMKGHSHVYWYRQLPEEGLKFMVYLQKENIIDESGMPKERFSAEFPKEGPSILRIQQVVRGDSAAYFCASSQQGDSDYGYTFGSGTRLTVV.

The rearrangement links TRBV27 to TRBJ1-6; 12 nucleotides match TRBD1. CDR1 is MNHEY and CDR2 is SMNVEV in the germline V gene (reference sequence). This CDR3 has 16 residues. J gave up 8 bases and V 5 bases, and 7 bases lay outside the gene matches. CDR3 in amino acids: CASSDWGQGADSPLHF. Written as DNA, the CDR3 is TGTGCCAGCAGTGATTGGGGACAGGGGGCTGATTCACCCCTCCACTTT.

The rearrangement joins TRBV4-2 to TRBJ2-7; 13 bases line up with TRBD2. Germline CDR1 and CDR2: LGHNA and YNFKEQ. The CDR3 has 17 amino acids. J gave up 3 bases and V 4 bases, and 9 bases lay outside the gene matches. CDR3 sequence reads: CASSPGLAGAPNYEQYF. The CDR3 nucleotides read TGTGCCAGCAGCCCAGGACTAGCGGGGGCCCCAAACTACGAGCAGTACTTC.

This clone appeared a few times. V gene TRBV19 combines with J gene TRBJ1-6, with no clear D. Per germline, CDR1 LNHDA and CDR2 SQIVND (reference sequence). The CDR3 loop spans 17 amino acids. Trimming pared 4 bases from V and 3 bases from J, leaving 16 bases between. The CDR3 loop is CASSTPPGGLYNSPLHF. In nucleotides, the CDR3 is TGTGCCAGTAGTACCCCCCCGGGAGGACTCTATAATTCACCCCTCCACTTT.

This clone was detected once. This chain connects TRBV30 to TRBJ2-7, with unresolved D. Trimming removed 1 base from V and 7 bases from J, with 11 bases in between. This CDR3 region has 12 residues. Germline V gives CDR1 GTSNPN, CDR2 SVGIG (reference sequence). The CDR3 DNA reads TGTGCCTGGAGTGAGAGTGGGCCTGAGCAGTACTTC. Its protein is CAWSESGPEQYF.

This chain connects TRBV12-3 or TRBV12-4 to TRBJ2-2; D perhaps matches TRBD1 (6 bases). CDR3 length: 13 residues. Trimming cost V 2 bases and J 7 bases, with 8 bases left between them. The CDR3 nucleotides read TGTGCCAGCAGTTTACTCAGGGGCGGGGAGCTGTTTTTT. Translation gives CASSLLRGGELFF.

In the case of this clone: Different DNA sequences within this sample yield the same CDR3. The CDR3 nucleotides are TGTGCCAGCAGCGTAGGAGGAGGGAATCAGCCCCAGCATTTT. Protein: CASSVGGGNQPQHF. The V and J genes are TRBV9 and TRBJ1-5, with D hard to call. CDR1 and CDR2 (germline): SGDLS, YYNGEE. The CDR3 length is 14 residues. The ends were cut back, 0 bases at V and 4 bases at J, with 8 bases in the middle.

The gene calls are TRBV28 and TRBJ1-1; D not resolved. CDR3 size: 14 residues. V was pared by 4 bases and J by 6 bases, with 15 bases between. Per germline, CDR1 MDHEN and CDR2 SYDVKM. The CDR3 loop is CASSSPEPNAEAFF. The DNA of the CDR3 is TGTGCCAGCAGTTCTCCAGAACCCAACGCTGAAGCTTTCTTT.

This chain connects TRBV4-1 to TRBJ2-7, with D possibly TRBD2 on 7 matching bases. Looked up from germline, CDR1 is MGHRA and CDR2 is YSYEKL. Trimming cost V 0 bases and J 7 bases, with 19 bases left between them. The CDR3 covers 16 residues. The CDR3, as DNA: TGCGCCAGCAGCCAAGAGGTGGGGGGAGGGGGATTTGAGCAGTACTTC. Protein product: CASSQEVGGGGFEQYF.

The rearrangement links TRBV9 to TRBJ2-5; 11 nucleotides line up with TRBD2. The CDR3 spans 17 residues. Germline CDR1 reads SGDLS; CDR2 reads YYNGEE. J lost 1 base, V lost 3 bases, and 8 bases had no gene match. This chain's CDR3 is CASSAGSTSGTQETQYF. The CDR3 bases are TGTGCCAGCAGCGCCGGATCGACTAGCGGGACCCAAGAGACCCAGTACTTC.

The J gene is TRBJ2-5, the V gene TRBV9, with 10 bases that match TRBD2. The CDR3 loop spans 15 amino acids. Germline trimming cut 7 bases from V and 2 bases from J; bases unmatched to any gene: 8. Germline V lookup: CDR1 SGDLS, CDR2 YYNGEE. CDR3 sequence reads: CASQRGGIRQETQYF. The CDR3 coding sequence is TGTGCCAGCCAGCGGGGGGGCATACGACAAGAGACCCAGTACTTC.